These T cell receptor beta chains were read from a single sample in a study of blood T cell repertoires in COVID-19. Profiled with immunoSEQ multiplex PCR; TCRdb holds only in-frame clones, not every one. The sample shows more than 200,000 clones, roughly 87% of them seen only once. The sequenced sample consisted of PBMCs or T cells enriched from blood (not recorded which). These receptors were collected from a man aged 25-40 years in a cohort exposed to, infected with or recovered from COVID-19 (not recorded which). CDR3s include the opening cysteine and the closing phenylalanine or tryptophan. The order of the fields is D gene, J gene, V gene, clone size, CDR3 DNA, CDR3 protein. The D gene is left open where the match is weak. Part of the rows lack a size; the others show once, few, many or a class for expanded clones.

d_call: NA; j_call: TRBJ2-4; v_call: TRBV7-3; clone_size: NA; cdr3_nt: TGTGCCAGCAGCTTAACGGGAGATGACAAAAACATTCAGTACTTC; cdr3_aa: CASSLTGDDKNIQYF
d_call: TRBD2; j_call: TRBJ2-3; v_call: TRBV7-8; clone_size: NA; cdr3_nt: TGTGCCAGCAGCTTAGATCGAGTAGCGGGAGGACCAGATACGCAGTATTTT; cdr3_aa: CASSLDRVAGGPDTQYF
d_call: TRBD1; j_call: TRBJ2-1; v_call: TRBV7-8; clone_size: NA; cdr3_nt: TGTGCCAGCAGCTTGGGGATAAAGCGACTAGACAGGGGGGACAATGAGCAGTTCTTC; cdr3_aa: CASSLGIKRLDRGDNEQFF
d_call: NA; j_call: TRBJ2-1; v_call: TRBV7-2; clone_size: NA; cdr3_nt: TGTGCCAGCAGCTTACGGGGTCCTAGCCATCACTCCCCCTACAATGAGCAGTTCTTC; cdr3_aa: CASSLRGPSHHSPYNEQFF
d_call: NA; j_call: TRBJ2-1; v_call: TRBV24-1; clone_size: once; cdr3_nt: TGTGCCACCAGTGACTGGACAGTAAACAATGAGCAGTTCTTC; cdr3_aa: CATSDWTVNNEQFF
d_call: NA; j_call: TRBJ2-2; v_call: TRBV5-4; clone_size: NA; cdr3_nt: TGTGCCATGAACCAGGTAGTTCCCGGGGAGCTGTTTTTT; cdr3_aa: CAMNQVVPGELFF
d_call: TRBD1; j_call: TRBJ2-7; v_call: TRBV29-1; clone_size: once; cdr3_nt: TGCAGCGTCAGGGGGACATATGGCGAGCAGTACTTC; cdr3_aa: CSVRGTYGEQYF
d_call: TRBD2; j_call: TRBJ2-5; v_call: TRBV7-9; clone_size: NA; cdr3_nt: TGTGCCAGCAGCTCCATAGCGGGAGACGCCTCTTACCAAGAGACCCAGTACTTC; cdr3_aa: CASSSIAGDASYQETQYF
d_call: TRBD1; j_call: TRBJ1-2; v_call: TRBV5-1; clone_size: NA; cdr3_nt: TGCGCCAGCAGCGCGGGGACAGGCTCCGAGGACTATGGCTACACCTTC; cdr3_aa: CASSAGTGSEDYGYTF
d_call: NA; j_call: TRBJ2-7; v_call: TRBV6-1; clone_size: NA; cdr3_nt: TGTGCCAGCAGTGAAATTGTGGGTACTACCTACGAGCAGTACTTC; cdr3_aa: CASSEIVGTTYEQYF
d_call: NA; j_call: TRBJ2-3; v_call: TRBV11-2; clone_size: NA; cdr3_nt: TGTGCCAGCAGCTTAGATCAACTTAGCACGCAGTATTTT; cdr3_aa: CASSLDQLSTQYF
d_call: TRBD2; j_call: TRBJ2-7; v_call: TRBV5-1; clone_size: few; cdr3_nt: TGCGCCAGCAGCCCTAGCGGGAGTAACGACGAGCAGTACTTC; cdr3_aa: CASSPSGSNDEQYF
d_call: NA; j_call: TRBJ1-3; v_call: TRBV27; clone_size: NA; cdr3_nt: TGTGCCAGCAGTTTATCGGGTGGTGGGTCAGGAACGGGAAACACCATATATTTT; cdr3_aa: CASSLSGGGSGTGNTIYF
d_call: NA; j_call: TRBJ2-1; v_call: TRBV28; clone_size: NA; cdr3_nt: TGTGCCAGCGGGGGGGCTAGCGGCCCCAGGTACAATGAGCAGTTCTTC; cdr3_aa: CASGGASGPRYNEQFF
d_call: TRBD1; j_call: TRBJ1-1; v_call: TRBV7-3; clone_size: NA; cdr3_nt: TGTGCCAGCAGATCAGGGGGCAGCACTGAAGCTTTCTTT; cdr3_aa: CASRSGGSTEAFF
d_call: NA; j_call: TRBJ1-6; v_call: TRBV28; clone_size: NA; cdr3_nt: TGTGCCAGCAGGGTCGTCGCCTCGGGGTATAATTCACCCCTCCACTTT; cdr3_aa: CASRVVASGYNSPLHF
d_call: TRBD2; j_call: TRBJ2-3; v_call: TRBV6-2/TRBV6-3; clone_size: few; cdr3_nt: TGTGCCAGCAGTCTCCGGACTAGCCGAGATACGCAGTATTTT; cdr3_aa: CASSLRTSRDTQYF
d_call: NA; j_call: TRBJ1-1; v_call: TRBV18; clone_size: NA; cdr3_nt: TGTGCCAGCTCAACAGGATCGAACACTGAAGCTTTCTTT; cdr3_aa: CASSTGSNTEAFF
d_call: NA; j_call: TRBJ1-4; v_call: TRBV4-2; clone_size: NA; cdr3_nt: TGTGCCAGCAGTTTAAACGACCAACAGGGCCAGGAAAAACTGTTTTTT; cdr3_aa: CASSLNDQQGQEKLFF
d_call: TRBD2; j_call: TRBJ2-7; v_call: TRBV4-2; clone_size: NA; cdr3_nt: TGTGCCAGCAGCCAAGGGGGTAGCGGGTCCTACGAGCAGTACTTC; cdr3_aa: CASSQGGSGSYEQYF
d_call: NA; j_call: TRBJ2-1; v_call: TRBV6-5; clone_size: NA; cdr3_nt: TGTGCCGCGGAGGGTTTCAATGAGCAGTTCTTC; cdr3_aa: CAAEGFNEQFF
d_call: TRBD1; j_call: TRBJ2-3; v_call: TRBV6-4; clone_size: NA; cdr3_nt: TGTGCCAGCAGTGGGACAGGAGGTACGCAGTATTTT; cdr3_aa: CASSGTGGTQYF
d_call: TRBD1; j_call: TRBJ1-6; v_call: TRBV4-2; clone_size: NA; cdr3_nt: TGTGCCAGCAGCCAAGAAACGACAGGGAGCTCCTATAATTCACCCCTCCACTTT; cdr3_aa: CASSQETTGSSYNSPLHF
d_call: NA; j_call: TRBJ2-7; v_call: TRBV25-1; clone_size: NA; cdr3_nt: TGTGCCAGCAGTGAATCCCCCAGCTACGAGCAGTACTTC; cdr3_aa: CASSESPSYEQYF
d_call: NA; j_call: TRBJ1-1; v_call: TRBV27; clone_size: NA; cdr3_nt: TGTGCCAGCAGCCCCCGCGGTAACACTGAAGCTTTCTTT; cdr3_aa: CASSPRGNTEAFF
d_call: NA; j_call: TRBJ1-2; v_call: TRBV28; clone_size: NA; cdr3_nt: TGTGCCAGCAGTTTATTGGGGGCAATTAACTATGGCTACACCTTC; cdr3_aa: CASSLLGAINYGYTF
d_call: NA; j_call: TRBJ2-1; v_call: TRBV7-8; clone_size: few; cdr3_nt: TGTGCCAGCAGCCCCTGGAGGAATGAGCAGTTCTTC; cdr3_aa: CASSPWRNEQFF
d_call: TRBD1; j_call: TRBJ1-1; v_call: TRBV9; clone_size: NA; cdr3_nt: TGTGCCAGCAGCGTAGGGGACCGACAGGGATTCACTGAAGCTTTCTTT; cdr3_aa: CASSVGDRQGFTEAFF
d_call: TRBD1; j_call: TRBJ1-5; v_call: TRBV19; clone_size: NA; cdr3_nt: TGTGCCAGTAGTATAAGAACCCTCGCGCAGGGGGCCGGTCAGCCCCAGCATTTT; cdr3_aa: CASSIRTLAQGAGQPQHF
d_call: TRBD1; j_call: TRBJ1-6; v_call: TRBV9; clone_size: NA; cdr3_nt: TGTGCCAGCAGCGTAACAGGACAGGGAGGTTCACCCCTCCACTTT; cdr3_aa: CASSVTGQGGSPLHF
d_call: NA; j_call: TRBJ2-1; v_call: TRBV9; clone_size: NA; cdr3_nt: TGTGCCAGCAGCCCAGCAGGGGAGGGGATCCATGAGCAGTTCTTC; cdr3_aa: CASSPAGEGIHEQFF
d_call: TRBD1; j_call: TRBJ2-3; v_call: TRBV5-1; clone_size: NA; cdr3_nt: TGCGCCAGCAGCGAAGGGACAGGGGGTAGGAACACAGATACGCAGTATTTT; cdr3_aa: CASSEGTGGRNTDTQYF
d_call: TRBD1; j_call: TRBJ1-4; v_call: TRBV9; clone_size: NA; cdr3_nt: TGTGCCAGCAGCGAAACAGGGACAGTGGAAAAACTGTTTTTT; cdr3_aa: CASSETGTVEKLFF
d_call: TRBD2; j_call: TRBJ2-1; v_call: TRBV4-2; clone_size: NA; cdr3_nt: TGTGCCAGCAGCCAAGGAAAGCGGACTAGCGGGAGCCTATCTACCGAGCAGTTCTTC; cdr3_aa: CASSQGKRTSGSLSTEQFF
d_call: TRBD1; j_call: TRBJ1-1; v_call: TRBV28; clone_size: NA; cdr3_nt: TGTGCCAGCAGACAAGACAGGGATACTGAAGCTTTCTTT; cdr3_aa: CASRQDRDTEAFF
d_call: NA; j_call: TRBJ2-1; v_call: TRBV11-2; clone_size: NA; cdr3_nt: TGTGCCAGCAGCTTAGTTTCGGTCCGAGGCGTCTACCATGAGCAGTTCTTC; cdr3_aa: CASSLVSVRGVYHEQFF
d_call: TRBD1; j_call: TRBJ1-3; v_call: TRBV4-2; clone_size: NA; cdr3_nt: TGTGCCAGCAGCCAAAATGGACAGGGGATAAGGAACACCATATATTTT; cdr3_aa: CASSQNGQGIRNTIYF
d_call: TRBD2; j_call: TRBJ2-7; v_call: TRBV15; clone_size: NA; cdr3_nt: TGTGCCACCAGCAGAGATCTTTCGGGGGGTCGTCACTACGAGCAGTACTTC; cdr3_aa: CATSRDLSGGRHYEQYF
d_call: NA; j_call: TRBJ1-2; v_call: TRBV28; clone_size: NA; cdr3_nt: TGTGCCACCACTGCGGGGGGGAGTTTACTATATGGCTACACCTTC; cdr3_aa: CATTAGGSLLYGYTF
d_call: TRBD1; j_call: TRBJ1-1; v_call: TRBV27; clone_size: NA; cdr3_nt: TGTGCCAGCAGTTTAACAGGGGGTAACACTGAAGCTTTCTTT; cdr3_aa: CASSLTGGNTEAFF
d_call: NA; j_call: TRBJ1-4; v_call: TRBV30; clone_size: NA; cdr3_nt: TGTGCCTGGAGTGCAATAAACAGGGAGGAAAAACTGTTTTTT; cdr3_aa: CAWSAINREEKLFF
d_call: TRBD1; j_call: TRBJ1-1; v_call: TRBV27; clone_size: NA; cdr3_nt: TGTGCCAGCAGTTTATCGGACAGGGCCATTGAAGCTTTCTTT; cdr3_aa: CASSLSDRAIEAFF
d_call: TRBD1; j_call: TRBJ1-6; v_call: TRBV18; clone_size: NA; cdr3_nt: TGTGCCAGCTCACCACACAAGGGGGCGAATTCACCCCTCCACTTT; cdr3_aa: CASSPHKGANSPLHF
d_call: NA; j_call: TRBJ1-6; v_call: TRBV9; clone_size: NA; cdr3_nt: TGTGCCAGCAGCGTTGGGGGCGGTAATTCACCCCTCCACTTT; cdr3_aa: CASSVGGGNSPLHF
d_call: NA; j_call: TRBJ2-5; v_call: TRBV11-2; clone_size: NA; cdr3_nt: TGTGCCAGCAGCTTTAGATTGCGTGCCAGCGGGGAGACCCAGTACTTC; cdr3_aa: CASSFRLRASGETQYF
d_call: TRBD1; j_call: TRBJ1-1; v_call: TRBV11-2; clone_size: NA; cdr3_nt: TGTGCCAGCTTACAGGGGGCGATCACTGAAGCTTTCTTT; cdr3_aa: CASLQGAITEAFF
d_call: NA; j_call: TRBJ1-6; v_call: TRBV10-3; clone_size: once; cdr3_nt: TGTGCCATCAGTGAGACAGGGTTGGGTTCACCCCTCCACTTT; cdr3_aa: CAISETGLGSPLHF
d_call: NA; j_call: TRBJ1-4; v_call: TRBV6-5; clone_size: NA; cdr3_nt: TGTGCCAGCAGTTGGCAGATCAATGAAAAACTGTTTTTT; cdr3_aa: CASSWQINEKLFF
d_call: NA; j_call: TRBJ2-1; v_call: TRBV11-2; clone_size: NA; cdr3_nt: TGTGCCAGCAGCTTACTCGCTAGCGCGGGCGGTGAGCAGTTCTTC; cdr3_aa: CASSLLASAGGEQFF
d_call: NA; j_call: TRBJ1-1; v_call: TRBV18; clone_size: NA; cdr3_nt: TGTGCCAGCTCACAGGCAACAGGGTCGAACACTGAAGCTTTCTTT; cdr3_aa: CASSQATGSNTEAFF
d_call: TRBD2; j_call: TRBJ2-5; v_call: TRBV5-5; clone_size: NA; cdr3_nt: TGTGCCAGCAGCTTGGGACTAGCGGGGGGCACCCAGTACTTC; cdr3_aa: CASSLGLAGGTQYF
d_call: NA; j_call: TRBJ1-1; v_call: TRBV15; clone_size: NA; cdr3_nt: TGTGCCACCAGCAGGCCCTCCGGGAGGTTGGTGGGAGCTTTCTTT; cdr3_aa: CATSRPSGRLVGAFF